The 6 T cell receptor beta chains below all came from one sample that was sequenced in a study of blood T cell repertoires in COVID-19. Sequencing was performed with immunoSEQ multiplex PCR; in TCRdb, only in-frame clones are kept and a portion is missing. The sample lists 250,000 to 350,000 clones; about nine tenths were seen once. Sample: peripheral blood. The receptor set was obtained from a woman aged 25 to 39 with COVID-19, enrolled during active disease.

This clone was seen a handful of times. The V call is TRBV25-1, the J call TRBJ2-7; unclear D gene. Germline assignment: CDR1 MGHDK and CDR2 SYGVNS. The V end was cut by 6 bases, the J end by 0 bases, with 15 bases between. The CDR3 is 15 amino acids. CDR3 nucleotide sequence: TGTGCCAGCAGATCGTCACTTAAGTCCTCCTACGAGCAGTACTTC. Translated, it gives CASRSSLKSSYEQYF.

The chain links TRBV9 to TRBJ2-1, with 8 bases fitting TRBD1. CDR1 SGDLS and CDR2 YYNGEE come from the germline V gene. V lost 0 bases to trimming and J lost 9 bases; unmatched junction nucleotides: 8. CDR3 length equals 15 residues. For the CDR3, the DNA is TGTGCCAGCAGCGTAGACCAGGGGGCCCTCAGTGAGCAGTTCTTC. It specifies CASSVDQGALSEQFF.

The chain uses TRBV6-5 and TRBJ1-3; D gene unclear. The germline CDR1 and CDR2 sequences are MNHEY and SVGAGI. The CDR3 extends over 13 amino acids. The V end lost 6 bases, the J end lost 3 bases, and 9 bases lay between the germline ends. The CDR3 coding sequence is TGTGCCAGCAGCCATTCCGGTGGAAACACCATATATTTT. Its translation: CASSHSGGNTIYF.

The V gene is TRBV4-1, the J gene TRBJ1-2, with D possibly being TRBD1 (6 bases). This CDR3 spans 16 amino acids. Per germline, CDR1 MGHRA and CDR2 YSYEKL. Trimming shortened V by 0 bases and J by 0 bases, and 11 bases separated the two germline ends. CDR3 loop: CASSQDEGVSNYGYTF. The DNA of the CDR3 is TGCGCCAGCAGCCAAGATGAGGGGGTGTCTAACTATGGCTACACCTTC.

This chain links TRBV30 with TRBJ1-1, with no clear D. V was shortened by 0 bases and J by 8 bases, with 7 bases between the two germline ends. Germline CDR1 and CDR2: GTSNPN and SVGIG (reference sequence). The CDR3 consists of 11 residues. This CDR3 is CAWSVGVEAFF. The CDR3, as DNA: TGTGCCTGGAGTGTCGGAGTCGAAGCTTTCTTT. Together with reference TRBV30 and TRBJ1-1, the CDR3 gives the full variable domain: SQTIHQWPATLVQPVGSPLSLECTVEGTSNPNLYWYRQAAGRGLQLLFYSVGIGQISSEVPQNLSASRPQDRQFILSSKKLLLSDSGFYLCAWSVGVEAFFGQGTRLTVV.

The count of this clone is one. The J gene is TRBJ2-2, the V gene TRBV5-6; D perhaps matches TRBD2 (6 bases). V lost 3 bases and J lost 5, with 14 bases in between. Germline loops: CDR1 SGHDT, CDR2 YYEEEE. The length of the CDR3 is 15 residues. The chain's CDR3 is CASSSRDLRTGELFF. CDR3 in DNA: TGTGCCAGCAGCTCGCGGGACTTACGGACCGGGGAGCTGTTTTTT.